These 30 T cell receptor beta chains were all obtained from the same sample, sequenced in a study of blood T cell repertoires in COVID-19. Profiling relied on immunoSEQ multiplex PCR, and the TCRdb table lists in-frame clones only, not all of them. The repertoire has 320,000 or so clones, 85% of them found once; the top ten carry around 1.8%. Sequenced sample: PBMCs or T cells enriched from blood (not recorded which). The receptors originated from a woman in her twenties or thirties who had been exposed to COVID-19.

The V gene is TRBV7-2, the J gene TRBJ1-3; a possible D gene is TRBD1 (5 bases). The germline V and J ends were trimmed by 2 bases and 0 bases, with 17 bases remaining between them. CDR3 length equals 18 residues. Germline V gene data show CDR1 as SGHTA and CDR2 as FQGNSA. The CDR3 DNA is TGTGCCAGCAGCTTAACGACAGTCAATTACTACTCTGGAAACACCATATATTTT. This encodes CASSLTTVNYYSGNTIYF.

This chain's CDR3 is CASSLGTGREAFF. In nucleotides, the CDR3 is TGTGCCAGCAGCTTGGGGACAGGGAGGGAAGCTTTCTTT. The chain couples TRBV7-3 to TRBJ1-1; 9 bases map to TRBD1. The V segment lost 3 bases and the J segment 8 bases; nucleotides outside the gene matches: 4. CDR3 length: 13 amino acids. Germline CDR1 is SGHTA and CDR2 is FQGTGA.

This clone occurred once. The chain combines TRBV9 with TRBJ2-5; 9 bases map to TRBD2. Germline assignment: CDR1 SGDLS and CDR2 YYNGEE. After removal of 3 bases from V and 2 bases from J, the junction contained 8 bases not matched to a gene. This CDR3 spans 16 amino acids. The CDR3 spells CASSDRAGGPQETQYF. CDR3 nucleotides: TGTGCCAGCAGCGACCGAGCGGGGGGCCCACAAGAGACCCAGTACTTC.

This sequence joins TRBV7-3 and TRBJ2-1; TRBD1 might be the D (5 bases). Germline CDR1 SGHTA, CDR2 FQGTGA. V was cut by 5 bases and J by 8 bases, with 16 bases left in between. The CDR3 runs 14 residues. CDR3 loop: CASSEYSFRDEQFF. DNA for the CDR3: TGTGCCAGCAGCGAGTATAGCTTCAGGGATGAGCAGTTCTTC. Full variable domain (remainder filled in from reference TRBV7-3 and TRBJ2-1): GAGVSQTPSNKVTEKGKYVELRCDPISGHTALYWYRQSLGQGPEFLIYFQGTGAADDSGLPNDRFFAVRPEGSVSTLKIQRTERGDSAVYLCASSEYSFRDEQFFGPGTRLTVL.

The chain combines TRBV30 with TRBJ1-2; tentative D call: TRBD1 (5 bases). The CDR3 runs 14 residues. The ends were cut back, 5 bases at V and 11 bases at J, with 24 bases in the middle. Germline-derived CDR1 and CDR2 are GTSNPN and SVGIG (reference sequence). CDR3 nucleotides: TGTGCCTGGGGAGAAGAGGGGACTCCGCTGGGGTACACCTTC. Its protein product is CAWGEEGTPLGYTF.

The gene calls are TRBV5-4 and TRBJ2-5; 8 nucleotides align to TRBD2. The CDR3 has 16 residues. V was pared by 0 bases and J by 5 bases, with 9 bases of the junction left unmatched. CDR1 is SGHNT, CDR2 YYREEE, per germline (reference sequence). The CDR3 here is CASSLGLAGGRETQYF. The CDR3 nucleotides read TGTGCCAGCAGCTTGGGATTGGCGGGAGGAAGGGAGACCCAGTACTTC.

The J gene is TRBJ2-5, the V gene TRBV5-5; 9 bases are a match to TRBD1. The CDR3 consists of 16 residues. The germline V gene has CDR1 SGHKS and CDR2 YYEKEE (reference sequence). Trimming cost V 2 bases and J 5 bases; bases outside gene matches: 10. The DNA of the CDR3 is TGTGCCAGCAGCTTTGTAACGACAGGGGGTATTGAGACCCAGTACTTC. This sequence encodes CASSFVTTGGIETQYF.

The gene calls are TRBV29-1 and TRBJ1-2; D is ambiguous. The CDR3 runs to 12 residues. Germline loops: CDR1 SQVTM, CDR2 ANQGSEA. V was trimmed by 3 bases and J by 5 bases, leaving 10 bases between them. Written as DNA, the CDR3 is TGCAGCGTTGACACAGTCAATTATGGCTACACCTTC. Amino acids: CSVDTVNYGYTF.

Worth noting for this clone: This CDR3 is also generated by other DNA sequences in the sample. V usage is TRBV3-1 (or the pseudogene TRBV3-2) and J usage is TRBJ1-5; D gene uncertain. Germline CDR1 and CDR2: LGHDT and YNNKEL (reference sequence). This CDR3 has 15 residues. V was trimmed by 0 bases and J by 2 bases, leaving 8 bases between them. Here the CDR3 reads CASSQDTRGNQPQHF. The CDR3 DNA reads TGTGCCAGCAGCCAAGATACCCGAGGCAATCAGCCCCAGCATTTT.

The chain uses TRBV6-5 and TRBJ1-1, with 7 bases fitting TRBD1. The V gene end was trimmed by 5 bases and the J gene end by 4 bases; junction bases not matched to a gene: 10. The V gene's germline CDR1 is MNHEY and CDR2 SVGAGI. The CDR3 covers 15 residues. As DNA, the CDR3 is TGTGCCAGCAGTACCCCAGGGGGAGGACGCACTGAAGCTTTCTTT. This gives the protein CASSTPGGGRTEAFF.

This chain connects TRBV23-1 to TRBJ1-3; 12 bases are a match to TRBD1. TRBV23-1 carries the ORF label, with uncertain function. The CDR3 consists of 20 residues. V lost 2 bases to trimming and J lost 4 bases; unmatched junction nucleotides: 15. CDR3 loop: CASSQGVGQGAPRAGNTIYF. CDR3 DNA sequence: TGCGCCAGCAGTCAAGGGGTGGGACAGGGGGCCCCCCGGGCAGGAAACACCATATATTTT.

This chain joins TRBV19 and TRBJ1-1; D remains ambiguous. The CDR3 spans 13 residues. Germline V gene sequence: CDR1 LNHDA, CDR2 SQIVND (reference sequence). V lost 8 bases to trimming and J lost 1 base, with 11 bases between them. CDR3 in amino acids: CASVHPGNTEAFF. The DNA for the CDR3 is TGTGCCAGTGTTCATCCGGGGAACACTGAAGCTTTCTTT.

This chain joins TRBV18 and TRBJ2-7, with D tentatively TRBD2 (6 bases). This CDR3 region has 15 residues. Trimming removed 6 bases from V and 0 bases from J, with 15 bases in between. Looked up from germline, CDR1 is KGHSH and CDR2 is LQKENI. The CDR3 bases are TGTGCCAGCTCTGTCGACTTCGGGAGCTCCTACGAGCAGTACTTC. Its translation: CASSVDFGSSYEQYF.

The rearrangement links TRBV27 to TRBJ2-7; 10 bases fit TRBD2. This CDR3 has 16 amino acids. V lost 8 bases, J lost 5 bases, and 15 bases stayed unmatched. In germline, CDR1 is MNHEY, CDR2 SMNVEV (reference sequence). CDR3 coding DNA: TGTGCCAGCGGGTTTCGTAAAGCGGGAGGGATCCACGAGCAGTACTTC. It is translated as CASGFRKAGGIHEQYF.

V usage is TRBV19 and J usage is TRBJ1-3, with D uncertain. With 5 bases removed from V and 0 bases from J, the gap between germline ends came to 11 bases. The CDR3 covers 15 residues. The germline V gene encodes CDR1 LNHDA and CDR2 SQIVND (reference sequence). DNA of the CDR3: TGTGCCAGTAGTCTACCCCAGGTCTCTGGAAACACCATATATTTT. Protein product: CASSLPQVSGNTIYF.

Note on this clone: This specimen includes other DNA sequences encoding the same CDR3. The CDR3 loop is CAWTGSSYNSPLHF. The DNA for the CDR3 is TGTGCCTGGACCGGGAGCTCCTATAATTCACCCCTCCACTTT. This chain uses TRBV30 with TRBJ1-6; no definite D call. V was cut by 4 bases and J by 0 bases, with 7 bases left in between. There are 14 residues in the CDR3. Germline V gene lookup returns CDR1 GTSNPN and CDR2 SVGIG (reference sequence).

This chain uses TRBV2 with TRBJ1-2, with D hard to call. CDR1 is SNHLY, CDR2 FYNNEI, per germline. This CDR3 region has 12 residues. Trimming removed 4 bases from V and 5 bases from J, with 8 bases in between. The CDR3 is CASSGAVYGYTF. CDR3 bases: TGTGCCAGCAGTGGGGCAGTTTATGGCTACACCTTC.

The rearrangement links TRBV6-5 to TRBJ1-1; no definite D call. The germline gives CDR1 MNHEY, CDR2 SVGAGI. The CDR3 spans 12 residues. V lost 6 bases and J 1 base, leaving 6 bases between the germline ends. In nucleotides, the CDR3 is TGTGCCAGCAGAGCGGAGAACACTGAAGCTTTCTTT. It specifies CASRAENTEAFF.

CDR3 loop: CASSTSKRYNEQFF. The CDR3 region has the DNA TGTGCCAGTAGTACCTCAAAGCGGTACAATGAGCAGTTCTTC. V is TRBV19 and J is TRBJ2-1; maybe TRBD2 (5 bases). The ends were cut back, 4 bases at V and 4 bases at J, with 11 bases in the middle. The CDR3 is 14 amino acids. Germline lookup yields CDR1 LNHDA and CDR2 SQIVND (reference sequence).

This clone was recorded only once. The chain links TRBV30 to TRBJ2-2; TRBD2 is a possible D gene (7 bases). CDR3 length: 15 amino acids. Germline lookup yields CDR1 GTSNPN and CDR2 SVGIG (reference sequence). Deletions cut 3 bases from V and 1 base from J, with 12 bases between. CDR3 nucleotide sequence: TGTGCCTGGAGGCGCGGGGGCCGGAACACCGGGGAGCTGTTTTTT. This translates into CAWRRGGRNTGELFF.

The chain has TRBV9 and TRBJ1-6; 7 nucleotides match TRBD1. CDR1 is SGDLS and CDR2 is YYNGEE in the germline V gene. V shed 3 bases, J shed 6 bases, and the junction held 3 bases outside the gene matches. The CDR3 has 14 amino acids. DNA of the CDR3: TGTGCCAGCAGCGGACAGGGCTCTAATTCACCCCTCCACTTT. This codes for CASSGQGSNSPLHF.

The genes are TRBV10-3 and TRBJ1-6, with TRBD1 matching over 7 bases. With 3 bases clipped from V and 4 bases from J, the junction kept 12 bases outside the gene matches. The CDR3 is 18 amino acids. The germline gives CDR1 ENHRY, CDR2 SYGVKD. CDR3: CAISDPTGQSIYNSPLHF. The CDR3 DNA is TGTGCCATCAGTGACCCAACGGGACAGAGCATTTATAATTCACCCCTCCACTTT.

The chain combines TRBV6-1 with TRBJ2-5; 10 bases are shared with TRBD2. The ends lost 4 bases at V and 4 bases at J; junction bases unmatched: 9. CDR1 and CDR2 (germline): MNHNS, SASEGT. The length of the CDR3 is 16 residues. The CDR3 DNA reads TGTGCCAGCAGTGGGTCGAGCGGGGGGGGTAGAGAGACCCAGTACTTC. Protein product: CASSGSSGGGRETQYF.

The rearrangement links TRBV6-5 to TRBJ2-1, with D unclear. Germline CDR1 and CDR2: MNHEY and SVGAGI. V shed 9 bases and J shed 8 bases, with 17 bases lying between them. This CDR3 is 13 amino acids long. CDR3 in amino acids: CASRSRVGYEQFF. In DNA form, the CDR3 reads TGTGCCAGTAGGAGCCGAGTAGGCTATGAGCAGTTCTTC.

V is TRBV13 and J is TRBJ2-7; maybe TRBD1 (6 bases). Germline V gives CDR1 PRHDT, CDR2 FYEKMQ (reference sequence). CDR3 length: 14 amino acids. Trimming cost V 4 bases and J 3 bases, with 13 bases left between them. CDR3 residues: CASSSRETGYEQYF. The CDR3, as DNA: TGTGCCAGCAGCTCCCGCGAGACAGGCTACGAGCAGTACTTC. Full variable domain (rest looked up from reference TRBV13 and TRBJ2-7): AAGVIQSPRHLIKEKRETATLKCYPIPRHDTVYWYQQGPGQDPQFLISFYEKMQSDKGSIPDRFSAQQFSDYHSELNMSSLELGDSALYFCASSSRETGYEQYFGPGTRLTVT.

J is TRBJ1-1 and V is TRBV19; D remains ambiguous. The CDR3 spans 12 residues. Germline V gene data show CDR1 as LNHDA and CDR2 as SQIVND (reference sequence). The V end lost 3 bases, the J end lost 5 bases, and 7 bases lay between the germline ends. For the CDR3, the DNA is TGTGCCAGTAGTATGAGGAAAACTGAAGCTTTCTTT. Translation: CASSMRKTEAFF.

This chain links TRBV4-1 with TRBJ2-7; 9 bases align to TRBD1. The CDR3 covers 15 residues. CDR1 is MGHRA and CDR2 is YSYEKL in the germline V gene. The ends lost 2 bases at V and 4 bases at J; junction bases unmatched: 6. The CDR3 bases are TGCGCCAGCAGCCAACTACAGGGGGCTTCTTACGAGCAGTACTTC. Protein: CASSQLQGASYEQYF.

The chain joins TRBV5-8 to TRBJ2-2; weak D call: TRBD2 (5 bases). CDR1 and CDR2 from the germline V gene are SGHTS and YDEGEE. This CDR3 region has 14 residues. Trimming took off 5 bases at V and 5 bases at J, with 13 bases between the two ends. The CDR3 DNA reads TGTGCCAGCAGGAGAGGGTGGGGAACCGGGGAGCTGTTTTTT. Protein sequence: CASRRGWGTGELFF.

The DNA of the CDR3 is TGTGCCAGCAGTAGACCCGGGACAGGGATCTATGGCTACACCTTC. Encoded protein: CASSRPGTGIYGYTF. The chain employs TRBV28 and TRBJ1-2, with 9 bases fitting TRBD1. Germline loops: CDR1 MDHEN, CDR2 SYDVKM. J lost 4 bases, V lost 5 bases, and 8 bases had no gene match. The CDR3 is made up of 15 amino acids.

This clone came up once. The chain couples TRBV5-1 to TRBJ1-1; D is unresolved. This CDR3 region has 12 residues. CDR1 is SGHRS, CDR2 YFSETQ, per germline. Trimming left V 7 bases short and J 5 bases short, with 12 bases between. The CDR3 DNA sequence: TGCGCCAGCCCCCTTAGCTTAACTGAAGCTTTCTTT. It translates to CASPLSLTEAFF. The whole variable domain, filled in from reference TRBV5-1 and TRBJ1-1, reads KAGVTQTPRYLIKTRGQQVTLSCSPISGHRSVSWYQQTPGQGLQFLFEYFSETQRNKGNFPGRFSGRQFSNSRSEMNVSTLELGDSALYLCASPLSLTEAFFGQGTRLTVV.